Following are 2 T cell receptor beta chains from one sample sequenced in a study of blood T cell repertoires in COVID-19. Libraries were prepared by immunoSEQ multiplex PCR; TCRdb keeps only in-frame clonotypes and omits some of them. The sample includes fewer than 200,000 clones, around 84% of them seen just once. Sequenced: peripheral blood. The receptors derive from a man aged 40-49 years with acute or convalescent COVID-19.

The chain employs TRBV7-9 and TRBJ1-3; the match to TRBD1 covers 7 bases. The V gene's germline CDR1 is SEHNR and CDR2 FQNEAQ (reference sequence). V shed 5 bases and J 1 base; nucleotides not matched to a gene: 8. This CDR3 is built from 16 residues. CDR3: CASSAKQGRSGNTIYF. CDR3 coding DNA: TGTGCCAGCAGCGCCAAACAGGGGAGGTCTGGAAACACCATATATTTT.

V is TRBV6-5 and J is TRBJ1-5; no definite D call. Trimming stripped 6 bases from V and 4 bases from J, with 7 bases between. Germline V gives CDR1 MNHEY, CDR2 SVGAGI. This CDR3 has 12 residues. CDR3 coding DNA: TGTGCCAGCAGGGCAGGAAATCAGCCCCAGCATTTT. It yields the protein CASRAGNQPQHF.